The text below deals with one T cell receptor (beta chain). What it binds is unknown. A much larger clone lies a single base off, so this may be a read error. This entry comes from a study of T-cell reconstitution after alpha-beta-depleted transplantation in children. Findings and caveats of the study: Most T-cell counts and diversity one year after the transplant came from T cells that were newly produced. Surviving thymic progenitors and recipient T cells were the source of high TCRbeta diversity at day 60 in some patients.

Construction of the TCRbeta library involved unique molecular identifiers. TCRdb itself ran the PCR reads through MiXCR, one entry per CDR3 protein. The table shows around 670,000 distinct CDR3 sequences, with approximately 14% occurring only once. This CDR3 has 17 amino acids. CDR1 is DFQATT and CDR2 is SNEGSKA in the germline V gene (reference sequence). The TCR sequence derives from a girl aged 2-10 years with congenital amegakaryocytic thrombocytopenia, due to receive a stem cell transplant. The starting material was PBMCs, obtained before TCRalphabeta/CD19-depleted stem cell transplant. The chain employs TRBV20-1 and TRBJ2-7; 11 nucleotides line up with TRBD2. Here the CDR3 reads CCARDRGTSGRMYEQYF. In DNA form, the CDR3 reads TGCTGTGCTAGAGATCGCGGTACTAGCGGGAGAATGTACGAGCAGTACTTC.